The rows below give T cell receptor beta chains drawn from one sample of a study of cytomegalovirus exposure and HLA in healthy donors. The assay was immunoSEQ multiplex PCR, and TCRdb's table has in-frame clones only and misses some. The table lists 130,000 to 150,000 clones, 79% of them singletons. Sequenced: PBMCs. The receptors originated from a woman in her thirties or forties in good health and CMV-seropositive. The CDR3 runs from the conserved cysteine through the conserved F or W. A D gene is named only where the DNA matches it firmly. Only some rows state a clone size, as once, few, many or a class for expanded clones.

>TRBV1|16|-|-|TRBJ2-5
TGCACCAGCAGCCAAGCACTAGCGGGGGCCGAAGAGACCCAGTACTTC
CTSSQALAGAEETQYF
>TRBV2|14|-|TRBD1|TRBJ1-4
TGTGCCAGCAGGCCGGACAGGGATTATGAAAAACTGTTTTTT
CASRPDRDYEKLFF
>TRBV6-5|16|-|TRBD1|TRBJ2-7
TGTGCCAGCAGTTACGGGACAGGGGTGGGCACCTACGAGCAGTACTTC
CASSYGTGVGTYEQYF
>TRBV6-1|14|-|-|TRBJ1-4
TGTGCCAGCACCCAGGGTAGTTGGGGTGAAAAACTGTTTTTT
CASTQGSWGEKLFF
>TRBV5-1|13|few|-|TRBJ1-2
TGCGCCAGCAGCCTGGACAGTAGGTATGGCTACACCTTC
CASSLDSRYGYTF
>TRBV6-1|16|-|-|TRBJ2-5
TGTGCCAGCAGTGAATATAGGGGAAGATGGCAAGAGACCCAGTACTTC
CASSEYRGRWQETQYF
>TRBV7-9|15|few|-|TRBJ1-6
TGTGCCAGCAGCTGGAGGGCATCGGATAATTCACCCCTCCACTTT
CASSWRASDNSPLHF
>TRBV6-1|15|once|-|TRBJ1-3
TGTGCCAGCAGTTCCCCCGGGGGACGAAGTGGAACCATATATTTT
CASSSPGGRSGTIYF
>TRBV5-1|14|-|-|TRBJ1-2
TGCGCCAGCAGCCCGGAAACAGGGTACTATGGCTACACCTTC
CASSPETGYYGYTF
>TRBV7-2|17|-|TRBD1|TRBJ2-5
TGTGCCAGCAGCCTAAATGCACCTGGGACAGCTGGAGAGACCCAGTACTTC
CASSLNAPGTAGETQYF
>TRBV7-9|18|-|TRBD2|TRBJ2-7
TGTTCCAGCAGCCCCCGCCTAGCGGGGGGGATGAATCTGGGCGAGCAGTACTTC
CSSSPRLAGGMNLGEQYF
>TRBV19|16|few|-|TRBJ1-4
TGTGCCAGTAGTCTTCGAGGGTCCTTCCCCGGTGAAAAACTGTTTTTT
CASSLRGSFPGEKLFF
>TRBV10-3|16|-|-|TRBJ1-6
TGTGCCATCAGTGAGTTTGTGGGGAGAAACAATTCACCCCTCCACTTT
CAISEFVGRNNSPLHF
>TRBV5-1|15|-|TRBD2|TRBJ2-3
TGCGCCAGCAGTAATGATGGGGGGAGGGAAGATACGCAGTATTTT
CASSNDGGREDTQYF
>TRBV11-2|18|-|-|TRBJ2-7
TGTGCCAGCAGCTTAGTCCCGGGGGCGGGGGCCATCCGTTACGAGCAGTACTTC
CASSLVPGAGAIRYEQYF
>TRBV5-1|13|once|-|TRBJ2-7
TGCGCCAGCACCCGGGGGGACAACTACGAGCAGTACTTC
CASTRGDNYEQYF
>TRBV2|15|once|-|TRBJ1-1
TGTGCCAGCAGGGCAGGACAGCACATGAACACTGAAGCTTTCTTT
CASRAGQHMNTEAFF
>TRBV19|16|-|TRBD1|TRBJ1-3
TGTGCCAGTAGTATGGAGACAGGGGGCCCTGGAAACACCATATATTTT
CASSMETGGPGNTIYF
>TRBV6-5|14|-|-|TRBJ1-3
TGTGCCAGCAGGGACTCGGGTGCTGGAAACACCATATATTTT
CASRDSGAGNTIYF
>TRBV9|14|-|-|TRBJ1-1
TGTGCCAGCAGCGCAGACTTACTGAACACTGAAGCTTTCTTT
CASSADLLNTEAFF
>TRBV7-9|14|-|TRBD1|TRBJ1-2
TGTGCCAGCAGCCATAGTGGGACAGGACATGGCTACACCTTC
CASSHSGTGHGYTF
>TRBV6-5|14|few|-|TRBJ2-1
TGTGCCAGCAGTTACCGCCAAGCTTACAATGAGCAGTTCTTC
CASSYRQAYNEQFF
>TRBV7-9|14|-|-|TRBJ2-1
TGTTCCAGCAGCCGAGACACTAGGTACAATGAGCAGTTCTTC
CSSSRDTRYNEQFF
>TRBV5-4|15|few|TRBD1|TRBJ2-7
TGTGCCAGCAGCCCGGGACAGGGTATTACGGGGGAGCAGTACTTC
CASSPGQGITGEQYF
>TRBV7-3|13|-|TRBD1|TRBJ1-2
TGTGCCAGCAGCCTAGGGGGCGGGGATGGCTACACCTTC
CASSLGGGDGYTF
>TRBV7-9|16|-|-|TRBJ1-3
TGTGCCAGCAGCACAGCCCACCCAGGGGTTGGAAACACCATATATTTT
CASSTAHPGVGNTIYF
>TRBV19|12|once|-|TRBJ1-2
TGTGCCAGCCAAATTTCGGGGAGCGGCTACACCTTC
CASQISGSGYTF
>TRBV30|12|few|-|TRBJ2-2
TGTGCCTGGAATAGCCCGACCGGGGAGCTGTTTTTT
CAWNSPTGELFF
>TRBV9|18|-|TRBD1|TRBJ1-6
TGTGCCAGCAGCGTCGGGGACAGGGGGAGCTCCTATAATTCACCCCTCCACTTT
CASSVGDRGSSYNSPLHF
>TRBV2|13|-|-|TRBJ1-2
TGTGCCAGCAGTAAAGGGGGGCTGGGAGGCTACACCTTC
CASSKGGLGGYTF
>TRBV11-3|12|-|-|TRBJ2-7
TGTGCCAGCAGCTTAGACGGACAGAAGCAGTACTTC
CASSLDGQKQYF
>TRBV2|14|-|-|TRBJ1-2
TGTGCCGCGAAGGAGTTCCAAGCTAACTATGGCTACACCTTC
CAAKEFQANYGYTF
>TRBV5-1|16|-|-|TRBJ2-1
TGCGCCAGCAGCTTGCGTTCAGGGGGGTCTTTCAATGAGCAGTTCTTC
CASSLRSGGSFNEQFF
>TRBV9|15|few|TRBD1|TRBJ2-7
TGTGCCAGCAGCGCCACCGGGACAGGGGTAGGCGAGCAGTACTTC
CASSATGTGVGEQYF
>TRBV9|16|-|TRBD2|TRBJ2-5
TGTGCCAGCAGCGCGGCCGGGACTAGCGGACTAGAGACCCAGTACTTC
CASSAAGTSGLETQYF
>TRBV30|16|-|TRBD2|TRBJ2-2
TGTGCCTGGAATCCTAGCGGGAGATGGAACACCGGGGAGCTGTTTTTT
CAWNPSGRWNTGELFF
>TRBV27|19|-|-|TRBJ2-2
TGTGCCAGCAGTAATTTACTCCCTCAGGCCCTCGCGAACACCGGGGAGCTGTTTTTT
CASSNLLPQALANTGELFF